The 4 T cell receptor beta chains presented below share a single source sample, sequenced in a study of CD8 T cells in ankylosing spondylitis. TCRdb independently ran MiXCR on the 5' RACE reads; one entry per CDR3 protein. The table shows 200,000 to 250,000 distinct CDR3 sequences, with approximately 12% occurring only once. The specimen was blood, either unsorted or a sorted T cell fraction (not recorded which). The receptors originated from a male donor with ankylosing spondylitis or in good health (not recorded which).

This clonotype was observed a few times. In nucleotides, the CDR3 is TGTGCCAGCAGCTTAGAAACAGCCGTCGACGAGCAGTACTTC. This sequence encodes CASSLETAVDEQYF. The chain recombines TRBV7-9 with TRBJ2-7; D gene uncertain. With 1 base removed from V and 5 bases from J, the gap between germline ends came to 12 bases. The CDR3 length is 14 residues. Germline-derived CDR1 and CDR2 are SEHNR and FQNEAQ (reference sequence).

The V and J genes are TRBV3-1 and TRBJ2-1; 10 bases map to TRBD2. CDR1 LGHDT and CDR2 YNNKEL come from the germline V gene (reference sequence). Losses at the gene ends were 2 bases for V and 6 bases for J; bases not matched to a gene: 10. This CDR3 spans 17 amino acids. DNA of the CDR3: TGTGCCAGCAGCCAAAAGCGTCTAGCGGGGGTTGGCAATGAGCAGTTCTTC. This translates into CASSQKRLAGVGNEQFF.

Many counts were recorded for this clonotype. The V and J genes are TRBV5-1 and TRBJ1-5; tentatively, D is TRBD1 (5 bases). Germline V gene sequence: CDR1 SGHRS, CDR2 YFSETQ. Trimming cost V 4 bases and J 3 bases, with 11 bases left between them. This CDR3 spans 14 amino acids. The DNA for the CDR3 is TGCGCCAGCAGCCTGGAGGGGATCAATCAGCCCCAGCATTTT. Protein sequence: CASSLEGINQPQHF.

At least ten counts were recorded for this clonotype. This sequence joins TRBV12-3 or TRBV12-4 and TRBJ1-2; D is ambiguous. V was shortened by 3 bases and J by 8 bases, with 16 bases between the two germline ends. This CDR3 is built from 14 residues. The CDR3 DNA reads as TGTGCCAGCAGTTTCCCAGGACCAAGCTTAGGCTACACCTTC. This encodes CASSFPGPSLGYTF.